The rows below give T cell receptor beta chains drawn from one sample of a study of blood T cells in healthy people across ages. MiXCR, applied by TCRdb to the 5' RACE reads, yields one record per CDR3 protein. The data contain over 1,300,000 distinct CDR3 sequences, 59% of them singletons. Sequenced: blood. The source of these receptors is a man between 18 and 29 years old in good health. Both conserved end residues are part of each CDR3. D genes are given only for firm matches. Only part of the rows carry a size: once, few, many, or a class if the clone is expanded.

TRBD2	TRBV29-1	few	TRBJ2-7	CSVGLLGLAGGLSSYEQYF	TGCAGCGTTGGGCTCTTAGGTCTAGCGGGGGGACTTAGCTCCTACGAGCAGTACTTC
NA	TRBV28	NA	TRBJ2-3	CASSYAGTSGDTQYF	TGTGCCAGCAGTTACGCCGGTACCTCTGGGGATACGCAGTATTTT
NA	TRBV6-5	NA	TRBJ2-6	CASSPILAGANVLTF	TGTGCCAGCAGCCCTATCTTAGCTGGGGCCAACGTCTTGACTTTC
TRBD2	TRBV20-1	NA	TRBJ2-5	CSASLGLAGYNEQYF	TGCAGTGCTAGCCTTGGACTAGCGGGATACAATGAGCAGTACTTC
TRBD2	TRBV9	once	TRBJ2-7	CASSVSAGVSYEQYF	TGTGCCAGCAGCGTCTCGGCGGGAGTATCCTACGAGCAGTACTTC
NA	TRBV6-4	NA	TRBJ1-2	CASSDDSWGYTF	TGTGCCAGCAGTGACGACTCCTGGGGCTACACCTTC
TRBD2	TRBV28	NA	TRBJ2-3	CASSGLAGARTDTQYF	TGTGCCAGCAGTGGGCTAGCGGGAGCAAGGACAGATACGCAGTATTTT
NA	TRBV10-1	once	TRBJ1-2	CASSADNRGYTF	TGCGCCAGCAGTGCGGACAACCGGGGCTACACCTTC
NA	TRBV24-1	few	TRBJ2-3	CATSDFRTGDTQYF	TGTGCCACCAGTGATTTTAGGACGGGAGATACGCAGTATTTT
TRBD2	TRBV29-1	few	TRBJ2-1	CSVARGIAGPRGNEQFF	TGCAGCGTCGCACGGGGGATAGCGGGACCTCGGGGCAATGAGCAGTTCTTC
TRBD1	TRBV20-1	NA	TRBJ1-6	CSARTRQGAYSPLHF	TGCAGTGCTCGCACCAGACAGGGGGCGTATTCACCCCTCCACTTT
TRBD1	TRBV18	NA	TRBJ1-2	CASSPRRQGTNYGYTF	TGTGCCAGCTCACCAAGGCGACAGGGAACTAACTATGGCTACACCTTC
NA	TRBV20-1	NA	TRBJ2-7	CSASSGRNSYEQYF	TGCAGTGCTAGTTCGGGGAGGAACTCCTACGAGCAGTACTTC
NA	TRBV4-2	NA	TRBJ2-5	CASSQDRAVKETQYF	TGTGCCAGCAGCCAAGATCGAGCTGTAAAAGAGACCCAGTACTTC
TRBD2	TRBV7-9	NA	TRBJ2-7	CASASGRADRGNEQYF	TGTGCCAGCGCTAGCGGGAGGGCCGACCGGGGCAATGAGCAGTACTTC
NA	TRBV6-2/TRBV6-3	NA	TRBJ2-2	CASCRGNTGELFF	TGTGCCAGCTGCAGGGGTAACACCGGGGAGCTGTTTTTT
TRBD1	TRBV7-6	few	TRBJ1-4	CASSLEWTGGREKLFF	TGTGCCAGCAGCTTAGAGTGGACAGGGGGCAGAGAAAAACTGTTTTTT
TRBD2	TRBV5-1	few	TRBJ2-3	CASSVSGAEIPDTQYF	TGCGCCAGCAGCGTGAGCGGGGCTGAAATCCCAGATACGCAGTATTTT
NA	TRBV5-1	once	TRBJ1-3	CASSLEQTTSGNTIYF	TGCGCCAGCAGCTTGGAGCAGACCACCTCTGGAAACACCATATATTTT
NA	TRBV27	NA	TRBJ1-2	CASSGVAGGIYGYTF	TGTGCCAGCTCTGGGGTTGCCGGGGGAATTTATGGCTACACCTTC
TRBD2	TRBV6-1	NA	TRBJ2-3	CASRGLAGLTDTQYF	TGTGCCAGCCGCGGACTAGCCGGTCTCACAGATACGCAGTATTTT
NA	TRBV27	NA	TRBJ1-3	CASNITGVSGNTIYF	TGTGCCAGCAATATTACAGGCGTCTCTGGAAACACCATATATTTT
NA	TRBV7-9	NA	TRBJ2-1	CASSWRGLLDEQFF	TGTGCCAGCAGCTGGAGGGGCTTACTCGATGAGCAGTTCTTC
NA	TRBV28	NA	TRBJ1-2	CASNPLEYRGYTF	TGTGCCAGCAACCCCCTCGAGTATCGTGGCTACACCTTC
NA	TRBV6-1	NA	TRBJ2-1	CASSAQGRGDDEQFF	TGTGCCAGCAGTGCTCAGGGCAGGGGGGACGATGAGCAGTTCTTC
TRBD1	TRBV7-2	NA	TRBJ1-2	CASSLARTGSNYGYTF	TGTGCCAGCAGCTTAGCGCGGACAGGGTCCAACTATGGCTACACCTTC
TRBD1	TRBV7-9	NA	TRBJ2-1	CASSSRHRGEIGPYNEQFF	TGTGCCAGCAGCTCCAGACACAGGGGGGAGATTGGGCCTTACAATGAGCAGTTCTTC
NA	TRBV9	NA	TRBJ1-5	CASSVGLGSQPQHF	TGTGCCAGCAGCGTTGGGCTAGGCAGTCAGCCCCAGCATTTT
TRBD2	TRBV12-3/TRBV12-4	NA	TRBJ2-1	CASGLAGYNGQFF	TGTGCCAGTGGCCTAGCGGGGTACAATGGGCAGTTCTTC
TRBD1	TRBV25-1	NA	TRBJ2-5	CASSPGQKKVGPLHNEQYF	TGTGCCAGCAGTCCGGGACAGAAGAAAGTCGGGCCTCTACACAATGAGCAGTACTTC
NA	TRBV27	NA	TRBJ2-2	CASNSGLHDGELFF	TGTGCCAGCAATTCGGGACTTCACGACGGGGAGCTGTTTTTT
NA	TRBV20-1	NA	TRBJ1-5	CSARDPIGGQPQHF	TGCAGTGCTAGAGACCCGATCGGAGGACAGCCCCAGCATTTT
TRBD1	TRBV29-1	NA	TRBJ2-1	CSVEQGAEQFF	TGCAGCGTGGAACAGGGGGCTGAGCAGTTCTTC
NA	TRBV3-1	NA	TRBJ2-5	CASSPHDMSAQETQYF	TGTGCCAGCAGCCCACACGACATGTCTGCCCAGGAGACCCAGTACTTC
NA	TRBV4-2	NA	TRBJ2-1	CASSHPRNEQFF	TGTGCCAGCAGCCATCCTAGGAATGAGCAGTTCTTC
TRBD2	TRBV27	NA	TRBJ2-5	CASSPWTSSFALETQYF	TGTGCCAGCAGTCCCTGGACTAGTAGTTTTGCCTTAGAGACCCAGTACTTC
NA	TRBV20-1	NA	TRBJ1-1	CSAREGGPFSGEAFF	TGCAGTGCTAGAGAAGGGGGACCGTTTAGCGGTGAAGCTTTCTTT